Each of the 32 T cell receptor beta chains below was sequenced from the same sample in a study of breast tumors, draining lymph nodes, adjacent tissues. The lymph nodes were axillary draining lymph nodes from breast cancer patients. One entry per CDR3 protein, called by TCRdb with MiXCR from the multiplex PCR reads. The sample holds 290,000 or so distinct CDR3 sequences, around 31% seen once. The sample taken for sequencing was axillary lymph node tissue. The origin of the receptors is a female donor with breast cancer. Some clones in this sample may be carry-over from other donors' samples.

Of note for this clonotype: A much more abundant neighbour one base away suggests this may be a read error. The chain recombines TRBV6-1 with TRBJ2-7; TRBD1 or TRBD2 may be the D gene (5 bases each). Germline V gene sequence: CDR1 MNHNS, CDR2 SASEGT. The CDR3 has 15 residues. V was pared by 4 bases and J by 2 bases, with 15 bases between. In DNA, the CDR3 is TGTGCCAGCAGTGGAGCGGTGGGACGGACCTACGAGCAGTACTTC. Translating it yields CASSGAVGRTYEQYF.

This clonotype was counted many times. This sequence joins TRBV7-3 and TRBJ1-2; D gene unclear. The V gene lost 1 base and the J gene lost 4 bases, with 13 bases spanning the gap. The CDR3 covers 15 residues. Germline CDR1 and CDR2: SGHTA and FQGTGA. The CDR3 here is CASSLMFRKIYGYTF. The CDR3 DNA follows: TGTGCCAGCAGCTTAATGTTCAGAAAGATCTATGGCTACACCTTC.

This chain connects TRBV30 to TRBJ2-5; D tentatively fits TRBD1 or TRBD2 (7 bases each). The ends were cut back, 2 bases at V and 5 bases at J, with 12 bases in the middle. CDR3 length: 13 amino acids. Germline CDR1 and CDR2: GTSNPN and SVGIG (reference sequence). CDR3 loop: CAWSSGGGETQYF. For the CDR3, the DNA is TGTGCCTGGAGTTCAGGGGGGGGGGAGACCCAGTACTTC.

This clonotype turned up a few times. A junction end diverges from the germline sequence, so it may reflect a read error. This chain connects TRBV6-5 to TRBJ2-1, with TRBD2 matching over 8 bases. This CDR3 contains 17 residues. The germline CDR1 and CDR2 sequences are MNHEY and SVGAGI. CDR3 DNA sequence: TGTGCCAGCAGTCACTCGGCTAGCGGGTCTACCTACAATGAGCAGTTCTTC. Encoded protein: CASSHSASGSTYNEQFF.

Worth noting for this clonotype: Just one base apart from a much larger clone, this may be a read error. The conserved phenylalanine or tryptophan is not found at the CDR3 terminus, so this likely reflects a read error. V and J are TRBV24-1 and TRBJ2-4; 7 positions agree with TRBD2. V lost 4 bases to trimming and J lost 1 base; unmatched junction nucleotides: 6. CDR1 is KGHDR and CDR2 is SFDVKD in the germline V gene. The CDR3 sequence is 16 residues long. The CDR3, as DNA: TGTGCCACCAGTGACTCAGCGGGATTCGCCAAAAACATTCAGTACCTC. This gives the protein CATSDSAGFAKNIQYL.

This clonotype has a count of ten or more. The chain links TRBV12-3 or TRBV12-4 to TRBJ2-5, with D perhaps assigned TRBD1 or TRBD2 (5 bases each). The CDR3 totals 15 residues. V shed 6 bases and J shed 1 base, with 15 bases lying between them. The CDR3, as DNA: TGTGCCAGCAGCCCGGGGACGGTGGCCCAAGAGACCCAGTACTTC. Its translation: CASSPGTVAQETQYF.

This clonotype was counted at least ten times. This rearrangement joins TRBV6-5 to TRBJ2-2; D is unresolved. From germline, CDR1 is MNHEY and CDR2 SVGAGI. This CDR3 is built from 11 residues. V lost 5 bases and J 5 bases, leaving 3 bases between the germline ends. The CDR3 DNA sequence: TGTGCCAGCAGTCAGACCGGGGAGCTGTTTTTT. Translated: CASSQTGELFF.

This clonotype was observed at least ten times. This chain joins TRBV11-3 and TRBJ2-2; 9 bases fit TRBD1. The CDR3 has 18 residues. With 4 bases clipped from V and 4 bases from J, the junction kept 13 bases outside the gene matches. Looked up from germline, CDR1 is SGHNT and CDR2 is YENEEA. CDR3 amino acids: CASSSGQGSARGTGELFF. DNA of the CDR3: TGTGCCAGCAGCTCTGGACAGGGGTCGGCGCGAGGCACCGGGGAGCTGTTTTTT.

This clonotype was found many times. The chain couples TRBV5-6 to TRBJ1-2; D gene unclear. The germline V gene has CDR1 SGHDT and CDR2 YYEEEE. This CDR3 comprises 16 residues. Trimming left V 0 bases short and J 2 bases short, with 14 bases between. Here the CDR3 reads CASSLGVDPTNYGYTF. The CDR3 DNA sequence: TGTGCCAGCAGCTTGGGTGTCGATCCTACAAACTATGGCTACACCTTC.

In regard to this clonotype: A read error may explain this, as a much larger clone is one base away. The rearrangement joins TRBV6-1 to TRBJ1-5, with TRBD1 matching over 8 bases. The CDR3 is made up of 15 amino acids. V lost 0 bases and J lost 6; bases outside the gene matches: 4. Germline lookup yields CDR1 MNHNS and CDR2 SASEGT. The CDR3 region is CASSEAAGGSQPQHF. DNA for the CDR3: TGTGCCAGCAGTGAAGCAGCAGGGGGCAGTCAGCCCCAGCATTTT.

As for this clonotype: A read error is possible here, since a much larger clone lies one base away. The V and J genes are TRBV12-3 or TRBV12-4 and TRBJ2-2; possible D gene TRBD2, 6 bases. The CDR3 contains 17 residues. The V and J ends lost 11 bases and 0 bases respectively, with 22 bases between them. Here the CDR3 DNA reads TGTGCCGGCCTACTCCTCGGAGGGATATCGAACACCGGGGAGCTGTTTTTT. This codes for CAGLLLGGISNTGELFF.

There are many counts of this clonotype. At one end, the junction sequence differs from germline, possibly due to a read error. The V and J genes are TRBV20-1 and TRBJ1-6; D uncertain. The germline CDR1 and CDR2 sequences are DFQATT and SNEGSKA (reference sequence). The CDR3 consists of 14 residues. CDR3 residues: CSARAGYRDSPLHF. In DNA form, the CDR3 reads TGCAGTGCAAGAGCGGGGTATAGGGATTCACCCCTCCACTTT.

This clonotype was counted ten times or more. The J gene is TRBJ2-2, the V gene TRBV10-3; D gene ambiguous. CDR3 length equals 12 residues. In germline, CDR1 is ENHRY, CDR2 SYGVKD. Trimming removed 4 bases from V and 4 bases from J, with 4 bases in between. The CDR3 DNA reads TGTGCCATCAGTGCTAGCACCGGGGAGCTGTTTTTT. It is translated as CAISASTGELFF.

The CDR3 region has the DNA TGTGCCAGCGGCCGGGACAGCTATCATGAAAAACTGTTTTTT. Protein: CASGRDSYHEKLFF. The chain carries TRBV2 and TRBJ1-4; 7 bases align to TRBD1. The ends lost 8 bases at V and 6 bases at J; junction bases unmatched: 9. The CDR3 covers 14 residues. Germline CDR1 is SNHLY and CDR2 is FYNNEI.

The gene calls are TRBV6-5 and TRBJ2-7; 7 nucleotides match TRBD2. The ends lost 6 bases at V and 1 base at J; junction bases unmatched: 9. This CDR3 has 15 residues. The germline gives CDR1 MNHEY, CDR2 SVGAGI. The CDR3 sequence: CASSSPGTKSYEQYF. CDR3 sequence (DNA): TGTGCCAGCAGCTCCCCCGGGACTAAGTCCTACGAGCAGTACTTC.

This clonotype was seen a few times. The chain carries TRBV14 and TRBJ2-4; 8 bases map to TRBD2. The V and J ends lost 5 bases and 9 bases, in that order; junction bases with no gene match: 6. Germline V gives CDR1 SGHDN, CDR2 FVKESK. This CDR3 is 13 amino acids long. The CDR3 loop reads CASSLSRGGIQYF. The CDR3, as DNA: TGTGCCAGCAGCTTAAGCCGGGGGGGCATTCAGTACTTC.

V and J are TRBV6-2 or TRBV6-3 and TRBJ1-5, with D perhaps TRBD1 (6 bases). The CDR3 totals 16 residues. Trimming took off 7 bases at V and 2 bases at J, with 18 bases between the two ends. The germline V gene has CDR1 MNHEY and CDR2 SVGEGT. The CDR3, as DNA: TGTGCCAGCAACCCCTCGAATCACAGGGGCAATCAGCCCCAGCATTTT. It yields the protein CASNPSNHRGNQPQHF.

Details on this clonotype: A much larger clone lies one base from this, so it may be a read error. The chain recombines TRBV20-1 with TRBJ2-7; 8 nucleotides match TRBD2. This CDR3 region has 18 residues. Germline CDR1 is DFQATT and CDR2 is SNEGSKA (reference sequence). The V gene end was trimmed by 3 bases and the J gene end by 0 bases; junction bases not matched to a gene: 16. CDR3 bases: TGCAGTGCTAGCGGGGGGCCAGCGGGAGTAAAAAGCTCCTACGAGCAGTACTTC. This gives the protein CSASGGPAGVKSSYEQYF.

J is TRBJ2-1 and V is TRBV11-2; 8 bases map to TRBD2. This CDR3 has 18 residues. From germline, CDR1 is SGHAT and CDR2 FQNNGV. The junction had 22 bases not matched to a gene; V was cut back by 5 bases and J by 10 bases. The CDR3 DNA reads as TGTGCCAGCAGCCGCTTTATAGCGGCACTAGCGGCCCAGACCGAGCAGTTCTTC. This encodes CASSRFIAALAAQTEQFF.

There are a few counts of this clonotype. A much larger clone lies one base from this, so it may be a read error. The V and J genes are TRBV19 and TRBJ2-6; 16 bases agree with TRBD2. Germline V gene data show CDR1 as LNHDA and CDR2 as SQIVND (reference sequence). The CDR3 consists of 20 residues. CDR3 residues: CASTRRVGLAGGPGATVLTF. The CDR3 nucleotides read TGTGCCAGTACCCGAAGAGTGGGACTAGCGGGAGGGCCTGGGGCCACCGTCCTGACTTTC.

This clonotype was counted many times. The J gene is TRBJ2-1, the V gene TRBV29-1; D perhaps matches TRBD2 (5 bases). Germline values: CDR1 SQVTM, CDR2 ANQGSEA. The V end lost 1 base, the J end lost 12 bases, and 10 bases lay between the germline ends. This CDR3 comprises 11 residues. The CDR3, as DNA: TGCAGCGTTGAAGGAGCGGAGTGGCAGTTCTTC. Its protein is CSVEGAEWQFF.

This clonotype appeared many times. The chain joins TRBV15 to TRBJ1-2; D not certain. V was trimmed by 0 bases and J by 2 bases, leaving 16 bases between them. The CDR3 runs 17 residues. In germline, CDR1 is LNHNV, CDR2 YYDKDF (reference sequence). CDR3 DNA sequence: TGTGCCACCAGCAGAGATATCTTCGGAAGCGCCAACTATGGCTACACCTTC. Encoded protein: CATSRDIFGSANYGYTF.

CDR3 in DNA: TGTGCCACCAGTGATACCGGACAAGAGACCCAGCATTTT. This sequence encodes CATSDTGQETQHF. The rearrangement uses TRBV24-1 and TRBJ1-5, with D possibly TRBD1 on 5 matching bases. The CDR3 sequence is 13 residues long. V gave up 3 bases and J gave up 11 bases, with 13 bases separating them. Germline V lookup: CDR1 KGHDR, CDR2 SFDVKD.

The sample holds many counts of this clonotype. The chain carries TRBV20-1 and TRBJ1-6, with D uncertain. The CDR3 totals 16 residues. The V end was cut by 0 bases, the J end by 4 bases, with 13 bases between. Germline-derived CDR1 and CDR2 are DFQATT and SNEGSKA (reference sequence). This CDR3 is CSARDLGLQYNSPLHF. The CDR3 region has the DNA TGCAGTGCTAGAGATCTTGGGTTACAGTATAATTCACCCCTCCACTTT.

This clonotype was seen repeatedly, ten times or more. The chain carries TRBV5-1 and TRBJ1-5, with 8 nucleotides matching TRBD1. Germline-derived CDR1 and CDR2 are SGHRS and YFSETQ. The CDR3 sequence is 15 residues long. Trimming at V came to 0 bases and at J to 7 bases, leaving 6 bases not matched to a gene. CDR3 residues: CASSLAGGREQPQHF. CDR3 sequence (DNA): TGCGCCAGCAGCTTGGCAGGGGGCAGGGAACAGCCCCAGCATTTT.

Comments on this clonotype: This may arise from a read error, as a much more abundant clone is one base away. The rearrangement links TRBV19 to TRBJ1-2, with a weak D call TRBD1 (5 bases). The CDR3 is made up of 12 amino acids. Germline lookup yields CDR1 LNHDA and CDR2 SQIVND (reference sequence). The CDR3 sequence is CVSSSGGPGYTF. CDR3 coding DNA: TGTGTCAGTAGCTCGGGGGGACCGGGCTACACCTTC.

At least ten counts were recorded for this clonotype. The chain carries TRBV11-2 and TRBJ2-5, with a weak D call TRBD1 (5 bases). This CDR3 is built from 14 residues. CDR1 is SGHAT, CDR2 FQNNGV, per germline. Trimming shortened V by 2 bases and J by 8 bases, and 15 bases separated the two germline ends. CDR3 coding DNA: TGTGCCAGCAGCTTAATACCCGGTAGGGGCACCCAGTACTTC. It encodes CASSLIPGRGTQYF.

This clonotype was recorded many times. The CDR3 nucleotides are TGTGCCAGCAGCTTAAAGAATCCGGACAGGGCGGCCGGGGAGCTGTTTTTT. Amino acid sequence: CASSLKNPDRAAGELFF. J is TRBJ2-2 and V is TRBV7-9, with TRBD1 matching over 8 bases. V lost 2 bases and J lost 6; bases outside the gene matches: 11. Germline lookup yields CDR1 SEHNR and CDR2 FQNEAQ (reference sequence). The CDR3 contains 17 residues.

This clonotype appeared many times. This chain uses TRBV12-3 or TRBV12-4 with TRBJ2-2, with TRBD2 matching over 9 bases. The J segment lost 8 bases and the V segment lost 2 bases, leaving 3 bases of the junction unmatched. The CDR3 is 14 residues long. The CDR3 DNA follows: TGTGCCAGCAGTTTACTAGCGGGAATGGGGGAGCTGTTTTTT. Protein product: CASSLLAGMGELFF.

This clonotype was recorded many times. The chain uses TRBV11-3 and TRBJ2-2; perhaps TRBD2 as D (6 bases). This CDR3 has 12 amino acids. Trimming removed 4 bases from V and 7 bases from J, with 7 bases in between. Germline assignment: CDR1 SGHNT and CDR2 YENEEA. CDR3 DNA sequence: TGTGCCAGCAGCTCGGGAGTCGGGGAGCTGTTTTTT. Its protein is CASSSGVGELFF.

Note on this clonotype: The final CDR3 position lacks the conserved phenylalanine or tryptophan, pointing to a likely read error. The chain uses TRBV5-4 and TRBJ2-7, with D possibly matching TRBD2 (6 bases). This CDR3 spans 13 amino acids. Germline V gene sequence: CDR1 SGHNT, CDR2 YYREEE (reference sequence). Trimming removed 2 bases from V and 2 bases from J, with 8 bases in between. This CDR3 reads CASSFGGTYEQYI. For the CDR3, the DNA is TGTGCCAGCAGCTTTGGCGGGACCTACGAGCAGTACATC.

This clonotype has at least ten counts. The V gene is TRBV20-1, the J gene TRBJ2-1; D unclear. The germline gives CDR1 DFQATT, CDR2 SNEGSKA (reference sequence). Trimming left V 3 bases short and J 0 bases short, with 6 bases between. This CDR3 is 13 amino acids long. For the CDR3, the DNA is TGCAGTGCTAGTTTGAGCTCCTACAATGAGCAGTTCTTC. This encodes CSASLSSYNEQFF.